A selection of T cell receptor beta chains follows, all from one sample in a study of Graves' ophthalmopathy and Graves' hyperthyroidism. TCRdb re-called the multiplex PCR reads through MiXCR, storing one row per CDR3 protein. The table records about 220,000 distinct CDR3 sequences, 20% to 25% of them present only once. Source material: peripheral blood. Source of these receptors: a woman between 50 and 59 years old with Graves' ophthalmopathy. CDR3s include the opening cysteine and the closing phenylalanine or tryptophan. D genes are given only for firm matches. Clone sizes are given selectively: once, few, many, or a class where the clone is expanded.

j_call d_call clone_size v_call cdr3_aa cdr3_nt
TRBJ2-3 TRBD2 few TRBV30 CAWSVRSGGISDTQYF TGTGCCTGGAGTGTACGCAGCGGGGGCATCTCAGATACGCAGTATTTT
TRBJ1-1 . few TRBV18 CASSPRRTQGPGTEAFF TGTGCCAGCTCACCACGGCGAACACAGGGCCCGGGGACTGAAGCTTTCTTT
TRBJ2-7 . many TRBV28 CASSSPSLARSYEQYF TGTGCCAGCAGTTCCCCCTCCTTAGCGCGCTCCTACGAGCAGTACTTC
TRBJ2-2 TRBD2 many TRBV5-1 CASSSGLAGVDTGELFF TGCGCCAGCAGTTCCGGACTAGCGGGAGTTGACACCGGGGAGCTGTTTTTT
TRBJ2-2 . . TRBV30 CAWRVYTGELFF TGTGCCTGGAGGGTATACACCGGGGAGCTGTTTTTT
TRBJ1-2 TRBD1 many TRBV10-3 CAIRSDREEGYTF TGTGCCATCAGATCCGACAGGGAGGAAGGCTACACCTTC
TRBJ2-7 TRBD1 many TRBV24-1 CATSDSGQGKHEQYF TGTGCCACCAGTGATTCCGGACAGGGGAAGCACGAGCAGTACTTC
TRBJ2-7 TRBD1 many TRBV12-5 CASGLSLGTGPSYEQYF TGTGCTAGTGGTTTGTCACTCGGGACAGGACCCTCCTACGAGCAGTACTTC
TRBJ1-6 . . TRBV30 CAWSHSRQDSPLHF TGTGCCTGGAGTCACTCTAGACAGGATTCACCCCTCCACTTT
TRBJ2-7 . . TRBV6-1 CASSDVVHSGAYEQYF TGTGCCAGCAGTGATGTGGTACATTCGGGGGCCTACGAGCAGTACTTC
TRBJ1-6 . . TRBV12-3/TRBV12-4 CASSPSFNSPLHF TGTGCCAGCAGTCCTAGCTTTAATTCACCCCTCCACTTT
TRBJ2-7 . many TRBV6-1 CARDSRRLNEQYF TGTGCCAGAGACAGTCGTCGACTCAACGAGCAGTACTTC
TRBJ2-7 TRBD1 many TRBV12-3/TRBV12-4 CASSLHFRDRVDEQYF TGTGCCAGCAGTTTACATTTCCGGGACAGGGTCGACGAGCAGTACTTC
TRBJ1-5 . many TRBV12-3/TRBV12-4 CASRAGTSNQPQHF TGTGCCAGCAGAGCCGGGACAAGCAATCAGCCCCAGCATTTT
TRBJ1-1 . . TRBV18 CASSPPAGARTEAFF TGTGCCAGCTCACCACCGGCAGGGGCGAGGACTGAAGCTTTCTTT
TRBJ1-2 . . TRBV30 CAWRRGGKGYTF TGTGCCTGGAGGAGGGGCGGGAAAGGCTACACCTTC
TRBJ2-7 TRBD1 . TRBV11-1 CASSFPPGQRLSYEQYF TGTGCCAGCAGTTTCCCACCGGGACAGCGACTCTCCTACGAGCAGTACTTC
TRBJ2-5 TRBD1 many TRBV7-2 CASSDRGLETQYF TGTGCCAGCAGCGACAGGGGGCTGGAGACCCAGTACTTC
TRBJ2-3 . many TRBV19 CASSIVLGGNTDTQYF TGTGCCAGTAGTATAGTATTGGGGGGAAACACAGATACGCAGTATTTT
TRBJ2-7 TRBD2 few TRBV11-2 CASSSPGLAGGYEQYF TGTGCCAGCAGCTCCCCGGGACTAGCGGGAGGCTACGAGCAGTACTTC
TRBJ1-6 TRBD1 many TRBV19 CASSTYDRVLNSPLHF TGTGCCAGTAGTACTTATGACAGGGTGTTGAATTCACCCCTCCACTTT
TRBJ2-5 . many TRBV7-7 CALRGLQETQYF TGTGCCCTTCGGGGTTTACAAGAGACCCAGTACTTC
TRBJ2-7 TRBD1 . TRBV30 CAWELDRTGKYF TGTGCCTGGGAGCTAGACCGGACAGGGAAGTACTTC
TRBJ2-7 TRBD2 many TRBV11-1 CASSHPGGLAGGRFYEQYF TGTGCCAGCAGCCATCCTGGAGGCCTAGCGGGAGGAAGGTTTTACGAGCAGTACTTC
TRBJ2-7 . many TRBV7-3 CASSQGADYEQYF TGTGCCAGCAGCCAAGGGGCAGACTACGAGCAGTACTTC
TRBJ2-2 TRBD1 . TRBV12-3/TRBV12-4 CASSLNRGTGELFF TGTGCCAGCAGTTTAAACAGGGGCACCGGGGAGCTGTTTTTT
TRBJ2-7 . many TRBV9 CASSAPRGNKDHEQYF TGTGCCAGCAGCGCGCCCAGGGGTAACAAGGATCACGAGCAGTACTTC
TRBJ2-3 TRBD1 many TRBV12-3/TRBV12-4 CASSRTGATSTDTQYF TGTGCCAGCAGCCGCACAGGGGCCACTAGCACAGATACGCAGTATTTT
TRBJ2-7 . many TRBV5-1 CASSSGGGSSRSYEQYF TGCGCCAGCAGCTCAGGTGGCGGGTCATCGAGATCCTACGAGCAGTACTTC
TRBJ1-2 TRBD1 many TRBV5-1 CASSSDLGTASNYGYTF TGCGCCAGCAGCTCCGACCTCGGGACAGCGTCGAACTATGGCTACACCTTC
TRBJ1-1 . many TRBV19 CASSFTGMYTEAFF TGTGCCAGTAGTTTCACCGGGATGTACACTGAAGCTTTCTTT
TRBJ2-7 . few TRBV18 CASSPRSAVSYEQYF TGTGCCAGCTCACCACGGAGCGCGGTCTCCTACGAGCAGTACTTC
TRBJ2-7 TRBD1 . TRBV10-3 CAISQRGTGSYEQYF TGTGCCATCAGCCAGCGTGGGACAGGGTCCTACGAGCAGTACTTC
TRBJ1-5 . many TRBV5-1 CASSLLPDNQPQHF TGCGCCAGCAGCTTGCTGCCAGACAATCAGCCCCAGCATTTT
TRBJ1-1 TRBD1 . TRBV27 CASSSVRTGMNTEAFF TGTGCCAGCAGTTCTGTTAGGACAGGGATGAACACTGAAGCTTTCTTT
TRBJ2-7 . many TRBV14 CASSQERRTEQYF TGTGCCAGCAGCCAAGAGAGGCGGACCGAGCAGTACTTC
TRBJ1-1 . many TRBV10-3 CAISEVGTGNTEAFF TGTGCCATCAGTGAGGTCGGGACTGGGAACACTGAAGCTTTCTTT
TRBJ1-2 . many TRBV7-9 CASSSPYGYTF TGTGCCAGCAGCTCCCCCTATGGCTACACCTTC
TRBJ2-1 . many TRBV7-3 CASSRGVAAATSSYNEQFF TGTGCCAGCAGTAGGGGCGTAGCGGCCGCCACAAGCTCCTACAATGAGCAGTTCTTC
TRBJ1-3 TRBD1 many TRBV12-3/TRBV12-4 CASSLGTGGSGNTIYF TGTGCCAGCAGTTTGGGTACAGGGGGATCTGGAAACACCATATATTTT
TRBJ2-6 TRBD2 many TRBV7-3 CASSFWTSGSSSGANVLTF TGTGCCAGCAGCTTCTGGACTAGCGGGTCGAGCTCTGGGGCCAACGTCCTGACTTTC
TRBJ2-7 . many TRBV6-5 CASSYGNPDEQYF TGTGCCAGCAGTTACGGAAACCCGGACGAGCAGTACTTC
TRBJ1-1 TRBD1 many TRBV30 CAWRKGQGLRAFF TGTGCCTGGAGGAAGGGACAGGGGCTAAGGGCTTTCTTT
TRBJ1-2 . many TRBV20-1 CSALPLGGAVYYGYTF TGCAGTGCTCTCCCCCTTGGGGGGGCGGTTTACTATGGCTACACCTTC
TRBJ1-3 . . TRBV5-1 CASKDTLSGNTIYF TGCGCCAGCAAAGACACCCTCTCTGGAAACACCATATATTTT
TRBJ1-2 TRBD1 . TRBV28 CASSPGQGLYGYTF TGTGCCAGCAGCCCGGGACAGGGGCTCTATGGCTACACCTTC
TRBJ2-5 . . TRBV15 CATSSRRDQETQYF TGTGCCACCAGCAGCCGGCGGGACCAAGAGACCCAGTACTTC
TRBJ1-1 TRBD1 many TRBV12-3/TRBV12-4 CASRSRTGGRLTEAFF TGTGCCAGCAGATCAAGGACAGGGGGGAGGTTGACTGAAGCTTTCTTT
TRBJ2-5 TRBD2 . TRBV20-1 CSALGLAGEGRETQYF TGCAGTGCCCTAGGACTAGCGGGAGAGGGGAGAGAGACCCAGTACTTC
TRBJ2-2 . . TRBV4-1 CASKPAQGNSNTGELFF TGCGCCAGCAAACCAGCCCAGGGAAATTCGAACACCGGGGAGCTGTTTTTT
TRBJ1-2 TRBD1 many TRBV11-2 CASSSTGGLGSGYTF TGTGCCAGCAGCTCTACAGGGGGCTTGGGGAGTGGCTACACCTTC
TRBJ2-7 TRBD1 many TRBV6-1 CASSTGTVYEQYF TGTGCCAGCAGTACCGGGACAGTCTACGAGCAGTACTTC
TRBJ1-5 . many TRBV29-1 CSVDQGIGQPQHF TGCAGCGTTGATCAGGGGATCGGGCAGCCCCAGCATTTT
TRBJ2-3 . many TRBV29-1 CSVGGLTDTQYF TGCAGCGTTGGAGGTCTCACAGATACGCAGTATTTT
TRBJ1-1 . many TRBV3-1 CASSHHRDTEAFF TGTGCCAGCAGCCATCACAGGGACACTGAAGCTTTCTTT
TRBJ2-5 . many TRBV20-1 CSAPSQGGRETQYF TGCAGTGCTCCCTCCCAGGGAGGAAGAGAGACCCAGTACTTC
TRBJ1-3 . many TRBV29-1 CSVGGANVPGNTIYF TGCAGCGTTGGAGGGGCCAACGTCCCAGGAAACACCATATATTTT
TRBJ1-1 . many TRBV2 CASRDPQEYREAFF TGTGCCAGCCGGGACCCTCAGGAGTATCGGGAAGCTTTCTTT
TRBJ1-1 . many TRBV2 CASRNPPGRLNTEAFF TGTGCCAGCAGGAACCCCCCTGGCAGGCTGAACACTGAAGCTTTCTTT
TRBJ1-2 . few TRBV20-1 CSAISNQGAYGYTF TGCAGTGCTATTAGTAATCAGGGTGCCTATGGCTACACCTTC